The 5 T cell receptor beta chains below were found in one sample sequenced in a study of cytomegalovirus exposure and HLA in healthy donors. The PCR ran on 60 Vbeta and 13 Jbeta primers. Data came from immunoSEQ multiplex PCR; TCRdb stores just in-frame clones and leaves some out. The sample shows around 190,000 clones, roughly 74% of them seen only once. The sequencing sample was made of PBMCs. The receptor source for this set is a woman in her twenties or thirties in good health and CMV-seropositive.

This clone was detected a few times. The sample has other DNA sequences that encode this CDR3 too. The chain carries TRBV7-2 and TRBJ1-1, with D hard to call. CDR1 SGHTA and CDR2 FQGNSA come from the germline V gene. Trimming shortened V by 2 bases and J by 2 bases, and 6 bases separated the two germline ends. CDR3 length: 13 residues. DNA for the CDR3: TGTGCCAGCAGCTTACAGCGAAACACTGAAGCTTTCTTT. Its protein is CASSLQRNTEAFF.

The chain combines TRBV11-3 with TRBJ1-1, with D unresolved. V shed 5 bases and J shed 0 bases, with 13 bases lying between them. The germline V gene has CDR1 SGHNT and CDR2 YENEEA. The CDR3 is 15 amino acids. The CDR3 loop is CASSPTAAMNTEAFF. CDR3 in DNA: TGTGCCAGCAGCCCGACGGCGGCAATGAACACTGAAGCTTTCTTT.

The rearrangement links TRBV10-3 to TRBJ2-4; a weak D match, TRBD2 (6 bases). The germline V gene encodes CDR1 ENHRY and CDR2 SYGVKD. The CDR3 consists of 16 residues. Between the trimmed V and J ends, which lost 0 bases and 0 bases, there was a span of 9 bases. CDR3 sequence (DNA): TGTGCCATCAGTGAGTCGGGAGGCGGAGCCAAAAACATTCAGTACTTC. Its protein is CAISESGGGAKNIQYF.

The chain has TRBV2 and TRBJ2-1; 13 bases map to TRBD2. V was pared by 2 bases and J by 7 bases, with 2 bases of the junction left unmatched. Germline V gene lookup returns CDR1 SNHLY and CDR2 FYNNEI. This CDR3 has 15 amino acids. The CDR3 here is CASSETSGGANEQFF. The CDR3 DNA sequence: TGTGCCAGCAGTGAAACTAGCGGGGGGGCGAATGAGCAGTTCTTC.

The rearrangement links TRBV9 to TRBJ2-5, with TRBD2 as a possible D gene (6 bases). The length of the CDR3 is 13 residues. V shed 3 bases and J shed 5 bases, with 11 bases lying between them. Germline V lookup: CDR1 SGDLS, CDR2 YYNGEE. This CDR3 is CASSETSWETQYF. CDR3 bases: TGTGCCAGCAGCGAGACTAGTTGGGAGACCCAGTACTTC. The variable domain in full, with the rest retrieved from reference TRBV9 and TRBJ2-5, is DSGVTQTPKHLITATGQRVTLRCSPRSGDLSVYWYQQSLDQGLQFLIQYYNGEERAKGNILERFSAQQFPDLHSELNLSSLELGDSALYFCASSETSWETQYFGPGTRLLVL.